This paragraph reports one T cell receptor (beta chain). Its antigen is unknown. In the naive CD8 group, cells lacked CD45RO and were positively selected for CCR7, so terminally differentiated effector memory CD45RA+ cells were left out. This specimen comes from a study of shared clonotypes between healthy human individuals. Study background: Participating donors consisted of a couple of women and a few men aged 18 to 49. CD4 naive cells filled three plates per donor, CD4 memory three, CD8 naive two and CD8 memory one.

The method was immunoSEQ multiplex PCR; TCRdb's version includes in-frame clones alone and lacks a portion of them. The sample lists some 740,000 clones; 80% to 95% were seen once. Study-wide findings and caveats: Sampling covered nothing but blood. Tissue TCR repertoires likely differ from those found in blood. The four-donor shared clonotypes exceeded non-shared clonotypes in generation probability, with non-shared ones scoring lower.

V was pared by 8 bases and J by 8 bases, with 9 bases of the junction left unmatched. The CDR3 has 13 residues. In germline, CDR1 is WSHSY, CDR2 SAAADI. The specimen was naive CD8+ T cells sorted from blood. This TCR derives from a man between 25 and 39 years old in good health. The chain couples TRBV10-2 to TRBJ2-5, with 9 positions matching TRBD2. The CDR3 loop reads CASQLAGEITQYF. The DNA of the CDR3 is TGCGCCAGCCAATTAGCGGGAGAGATTACCCAGTACTTC.